Below, one T cell receptor (beta chain) is given with its context. Its matching antigen is unknown. The PCR ran on 60 Vbeta and 13 Jbeta primers. Repertoires were generated with immunoSEQ multiplex PCR, while TCRdb's copy carries only in-frame clones and drops some. The sample gives some 150,000 clones, about three fifths of which show up once; roughly 6.4% is in the top ten. The sample comes from a study of cytomegalovirus exposure and HLA in healthy donors. Findings and caveats of the study: Follow-up analysis seemed to connect common viral pathogens with several of the most significant clusters identified.

The CDR3 extends over 13 amino acids. V lost 3 bases to trimming and J lost 8 bases, with 13 bases between them. CDR1 and CDR2 from the germline V gene are MDHEN and SYDVKM. Sample: PBMCs. The V call is TRBV28, the J call TRBJ1-2; D is unclear. The receptor was derived from a woman aged 55-70 years in good health and CMV-seropositive. CDR3 amino acids: CASSFPGISGYTF. CDR3 sequence (DNA): TGTGCCAGCAGTTTCCCGGGGATCAGCGGCTACACCTTC.